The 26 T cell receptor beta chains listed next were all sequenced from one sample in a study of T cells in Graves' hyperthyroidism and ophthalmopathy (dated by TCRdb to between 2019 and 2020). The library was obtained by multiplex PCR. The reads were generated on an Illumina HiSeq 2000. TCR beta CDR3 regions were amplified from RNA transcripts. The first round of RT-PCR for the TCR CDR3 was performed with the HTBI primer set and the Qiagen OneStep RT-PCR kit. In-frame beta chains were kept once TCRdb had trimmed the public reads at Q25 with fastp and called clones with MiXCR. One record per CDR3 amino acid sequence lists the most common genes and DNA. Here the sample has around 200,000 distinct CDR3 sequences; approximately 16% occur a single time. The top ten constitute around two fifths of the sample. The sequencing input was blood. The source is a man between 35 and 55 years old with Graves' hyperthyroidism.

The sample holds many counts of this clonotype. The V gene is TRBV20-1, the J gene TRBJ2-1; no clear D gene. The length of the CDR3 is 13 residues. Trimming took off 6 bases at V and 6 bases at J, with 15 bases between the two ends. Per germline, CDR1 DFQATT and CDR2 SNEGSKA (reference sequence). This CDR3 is CSAQSGQFNEQFF. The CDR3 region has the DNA TGCAGTGCCCAGAGTGGCCAATTCAATGAGCAGTTCTTC.

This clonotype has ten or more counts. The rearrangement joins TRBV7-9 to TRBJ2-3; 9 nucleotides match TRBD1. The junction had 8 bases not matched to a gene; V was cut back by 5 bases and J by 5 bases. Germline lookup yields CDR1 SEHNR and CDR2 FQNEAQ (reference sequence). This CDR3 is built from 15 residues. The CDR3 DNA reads TGTGCCAGCAGCCCGAGGACAGGGGCGGGAGATACGCAGTATTTT. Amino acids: CASSPRTGAGDTQYF. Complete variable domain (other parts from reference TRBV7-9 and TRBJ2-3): DTGVSQNPRHKITKRGQNVTFRCDPISEHNRLYWYRQTLGQGPEFLTYFQNEAQLEKSRLLSDRFSAERPKGSFSTLEIQRTEQGDSAMYLCASSPRTGAGDTQYFGPGTRLTVL.

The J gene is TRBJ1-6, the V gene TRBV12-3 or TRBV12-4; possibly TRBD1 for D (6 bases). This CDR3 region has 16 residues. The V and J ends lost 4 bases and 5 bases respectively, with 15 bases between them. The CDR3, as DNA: TGTGCCAGCAGTTCCGACAGGAGCCCAAATAATTCACCCCTCCACTTT. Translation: CASSSDRSPNNSPLHF.

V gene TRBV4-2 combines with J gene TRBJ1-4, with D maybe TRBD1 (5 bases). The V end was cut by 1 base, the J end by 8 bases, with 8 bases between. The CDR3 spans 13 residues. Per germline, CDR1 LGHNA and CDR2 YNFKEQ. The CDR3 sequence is CASSQGGEEKLFF. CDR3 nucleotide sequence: TGTGCCAGCAGCCAAGGGGGCGAGGAAAAACTGTTTTTT.

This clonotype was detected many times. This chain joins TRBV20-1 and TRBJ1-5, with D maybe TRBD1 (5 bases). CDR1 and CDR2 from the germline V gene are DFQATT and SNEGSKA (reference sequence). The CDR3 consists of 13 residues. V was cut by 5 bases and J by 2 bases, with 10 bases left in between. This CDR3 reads CSASLGGNQPQHF. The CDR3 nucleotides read TGCAGTGCTTCACTGGGGGGCAATCAGCCCCAGCATTTT.

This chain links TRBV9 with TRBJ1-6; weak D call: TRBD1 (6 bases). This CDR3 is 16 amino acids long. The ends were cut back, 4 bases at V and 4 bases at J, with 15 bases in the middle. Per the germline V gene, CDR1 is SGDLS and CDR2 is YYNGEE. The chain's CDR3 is CASSSFAGHYNSPLHF. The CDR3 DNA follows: TGTGCCAGCAGCTCCTTCGCGGGACATTATAATTCACCCCTCCACTTT.

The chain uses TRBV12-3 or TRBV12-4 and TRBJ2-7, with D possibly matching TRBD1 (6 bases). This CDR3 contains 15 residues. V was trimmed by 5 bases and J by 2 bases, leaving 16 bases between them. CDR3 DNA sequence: TGTGCCAGCAGTGAAACAGGGCGGATCGCCTACGAGCAGTACTTC. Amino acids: CASSETGRIAYEQYF.

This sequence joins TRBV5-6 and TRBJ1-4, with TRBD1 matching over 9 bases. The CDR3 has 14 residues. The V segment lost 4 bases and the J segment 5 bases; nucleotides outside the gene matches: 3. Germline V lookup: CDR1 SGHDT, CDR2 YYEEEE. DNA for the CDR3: TGTGCCAGCAGCCACGGACAGGGGAATGAAAAACTGTTTTTT. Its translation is CASSHGQGNEKLFF. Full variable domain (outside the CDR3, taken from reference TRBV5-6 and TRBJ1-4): DAGVTQSPTHLIKTRGQQVTLRCSPKSGHDTVSWYQQALGQGPQFIFQYYEEEERQRGNFPDRFSGHQFPNYSSELNVNALLLGDSALYLCASSHGQGNEKLFFGSGTQLSVL.

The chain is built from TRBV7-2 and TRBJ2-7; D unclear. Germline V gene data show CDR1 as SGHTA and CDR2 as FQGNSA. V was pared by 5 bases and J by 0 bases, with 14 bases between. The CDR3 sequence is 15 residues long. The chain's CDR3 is CASSILWYPSYEQYF. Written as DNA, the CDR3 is TGTGCCAGCAGCATTCTGTGGTACCCCTCCTACGAGCAGTACTTC.

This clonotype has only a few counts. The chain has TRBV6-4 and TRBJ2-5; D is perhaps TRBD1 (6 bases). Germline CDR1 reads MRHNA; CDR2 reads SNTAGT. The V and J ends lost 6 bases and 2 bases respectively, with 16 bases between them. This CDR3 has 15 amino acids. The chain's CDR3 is CASRVGQQVQETQYF. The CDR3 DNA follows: TGTGCCAGCAGAGTTGGACAGCAAGTACAAGAGACCCAGTACTTC.

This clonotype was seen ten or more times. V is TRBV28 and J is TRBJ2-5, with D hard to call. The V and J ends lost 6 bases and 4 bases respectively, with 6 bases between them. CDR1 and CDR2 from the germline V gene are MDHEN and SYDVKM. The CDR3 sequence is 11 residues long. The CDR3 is CASSPRETQYF. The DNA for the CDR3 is TGTGCCAGCAGCCCAAGAGAGACCCAGTACTTC.

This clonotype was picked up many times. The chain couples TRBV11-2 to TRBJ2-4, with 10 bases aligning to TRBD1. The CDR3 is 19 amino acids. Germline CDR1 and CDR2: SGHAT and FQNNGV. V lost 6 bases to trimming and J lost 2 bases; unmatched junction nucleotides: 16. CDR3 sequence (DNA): TGTGCCAGCAGTCTTCGGGGACAGGGGATCGTGGAGCCCAAAAACATTCAGTACTTC. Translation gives CASSLRGQGIVEPKNIQYF. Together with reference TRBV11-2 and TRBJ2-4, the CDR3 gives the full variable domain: EAGVAQSPRYKIIEKRQSVAFWCNPISGHATLYWYQQILGQGPKLLIQFQNNGVVDDSQLPKDRFSAERLKGVDSTLKIQPAKLEDSAVYLCASSLRGQGIVEPKNIQYFGAGTRLSVL.

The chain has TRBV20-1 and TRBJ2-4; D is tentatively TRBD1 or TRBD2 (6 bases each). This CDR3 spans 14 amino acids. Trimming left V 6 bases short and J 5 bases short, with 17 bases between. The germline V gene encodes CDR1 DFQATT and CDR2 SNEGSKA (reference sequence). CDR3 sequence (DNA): TGCAGTGCCCGTATAAGGGGGGATGAAAACATTCAGTACTTC. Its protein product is CSARIRGDENIQYF.

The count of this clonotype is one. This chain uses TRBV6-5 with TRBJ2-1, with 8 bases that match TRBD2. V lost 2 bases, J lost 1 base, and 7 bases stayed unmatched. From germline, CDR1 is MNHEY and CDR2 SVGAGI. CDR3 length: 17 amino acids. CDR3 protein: CASSYGLGLGSYNEQFF. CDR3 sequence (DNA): TGTGCCAGCAGTTACGGGTTGGGACTAGGGTCCTACAATGAGCAGTTCTTC.

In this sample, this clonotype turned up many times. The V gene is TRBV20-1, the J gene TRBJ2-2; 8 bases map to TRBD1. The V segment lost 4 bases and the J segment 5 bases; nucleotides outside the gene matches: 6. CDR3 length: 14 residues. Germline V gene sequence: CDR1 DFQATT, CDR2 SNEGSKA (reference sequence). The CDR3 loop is CSATKTGATGELFF. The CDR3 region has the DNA TGCAGTGCTACGAAGACAGGGGCGACCGGGGAGCTGTTTTTT.

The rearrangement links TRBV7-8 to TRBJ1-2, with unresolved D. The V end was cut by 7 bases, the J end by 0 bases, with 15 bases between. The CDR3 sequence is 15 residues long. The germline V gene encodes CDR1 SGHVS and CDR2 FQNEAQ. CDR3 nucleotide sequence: TGTGCCAGCAACATTAAGGGAGATCCTAACTATGGCTACACCTTC. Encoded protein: CASNIKGDPNYGYTF.

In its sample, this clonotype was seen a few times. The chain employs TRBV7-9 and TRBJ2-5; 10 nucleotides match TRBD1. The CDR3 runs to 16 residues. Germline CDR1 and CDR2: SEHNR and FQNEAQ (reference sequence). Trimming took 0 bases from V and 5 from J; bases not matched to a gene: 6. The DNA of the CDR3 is TGTGCCAGCAGCTTAGCGTTAGGGACAGGGGATGAGACCCAGTACTTC. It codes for CASSLALGTGDETQYF.

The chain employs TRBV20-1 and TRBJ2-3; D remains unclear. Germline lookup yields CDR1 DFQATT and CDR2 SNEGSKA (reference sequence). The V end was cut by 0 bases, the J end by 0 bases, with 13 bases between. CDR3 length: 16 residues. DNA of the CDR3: TGCAGTGCTAGAGATCGCCGTTTAGGCAGCACAGATACGCAGTATTTT. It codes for CSARDRRLGSTDTQYF.

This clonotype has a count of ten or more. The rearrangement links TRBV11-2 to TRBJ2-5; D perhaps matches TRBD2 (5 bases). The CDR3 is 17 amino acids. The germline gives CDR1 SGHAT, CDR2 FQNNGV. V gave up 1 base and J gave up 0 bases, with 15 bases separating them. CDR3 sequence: CASSLGTAALYQETQYF. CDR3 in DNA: TGTGCCAGCAGCTTAGGTACAGCGGCTTTGTACCAAGAGACCCAGTACTTC.

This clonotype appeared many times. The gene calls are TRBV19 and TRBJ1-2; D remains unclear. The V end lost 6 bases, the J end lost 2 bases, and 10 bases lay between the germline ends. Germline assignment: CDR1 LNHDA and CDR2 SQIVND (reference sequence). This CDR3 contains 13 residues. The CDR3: CASSPTENYGYTF. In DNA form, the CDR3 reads TGTGCCAGTAGCCCGACGGAGAACTATGGCTACACCTTC.

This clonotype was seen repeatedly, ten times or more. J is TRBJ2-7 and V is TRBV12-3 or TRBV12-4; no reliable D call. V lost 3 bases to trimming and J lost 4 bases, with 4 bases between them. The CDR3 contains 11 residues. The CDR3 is CASSFVYEQYF. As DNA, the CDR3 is TGTGCCAGCAGTTTTGTTTACGAGCAGTACTTC.

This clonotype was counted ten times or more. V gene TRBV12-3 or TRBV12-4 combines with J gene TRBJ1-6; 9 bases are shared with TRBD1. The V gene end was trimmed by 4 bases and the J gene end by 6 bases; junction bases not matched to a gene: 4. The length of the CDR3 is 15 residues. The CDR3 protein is CASSSGQGANSPLHF. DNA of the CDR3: TGTGCCAGCAGTTCGGGACAGGGAGCTAATTCACCCCTCCACTTT.

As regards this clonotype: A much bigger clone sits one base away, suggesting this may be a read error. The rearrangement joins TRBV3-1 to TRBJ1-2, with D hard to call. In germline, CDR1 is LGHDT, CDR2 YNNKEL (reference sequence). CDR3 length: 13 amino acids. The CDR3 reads CASSQYRSGGYAF. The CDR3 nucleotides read TGTGCCAGCAGCCAATACCGTAGTGGCGGCTACGCCTTC.

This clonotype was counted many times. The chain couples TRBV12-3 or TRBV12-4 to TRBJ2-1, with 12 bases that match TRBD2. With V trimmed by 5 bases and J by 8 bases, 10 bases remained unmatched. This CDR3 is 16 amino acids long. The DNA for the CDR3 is TGTGCCAGCAGTCTCCCACCGACTAGCGGGGGCTATGAGCAGTTCTTC. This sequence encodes CASSLPPTSGGYEQFF.

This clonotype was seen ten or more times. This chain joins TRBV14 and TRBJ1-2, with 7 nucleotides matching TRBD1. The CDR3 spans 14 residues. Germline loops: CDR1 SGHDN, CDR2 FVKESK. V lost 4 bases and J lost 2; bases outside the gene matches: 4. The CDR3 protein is CASSPTGANYGYTF. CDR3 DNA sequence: TGTGCCAGCAGCCCTACAGGGGCCAACTATGGCTACACCTTC.

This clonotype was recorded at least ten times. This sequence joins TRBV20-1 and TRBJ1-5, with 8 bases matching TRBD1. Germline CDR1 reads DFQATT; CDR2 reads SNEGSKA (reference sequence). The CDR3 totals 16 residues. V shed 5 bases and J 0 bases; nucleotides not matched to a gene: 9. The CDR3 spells CSAGSTGDYSNQPQHF. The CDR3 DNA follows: TGCAGTGCTGGATCGACAGGGGACTATAGCAATCAGCCCCAGCATTTT.